One and the same sample provided the 13 T cell receptor beta chains below, sequenced in a study of control samples from healthy donors and cancer patients. Only in-frame clones appear in the TCRdb table, and some are missing; sequencing was by immunoSEQ multiplex PCR. The table has about 95,000 clones, about 82% seen once. The sequenced sample was blood. Every receptor here comes from a young man in good health.

The V call is TRBV2, the J call TRBJ1-3; D perhaps matches TRBD1 (5 bases). CDR3 size: 15 residues. Germline lookup yields CDR1 SNHLY and CDR2 FYNNEI. V was trimmed by 5 bases and J by 2 bases, leaving 13 bases between them. The CDR3 sequence: CASSPVGGAGNTIYF. The CDR3, as DNA: TGTGCCAGCAGTCCCGTCGGGGGGGCTGGAAACACCATATATTTT.

The rearrangement uses TRBV6-6 and TRBJ1-2; D uncertain. CDR3 length: 15 amino acids. The V and J ends lost 0 bases and 0 bases respectively, with 8 bases between them. Per germline, CDR1 MNHNY and CDR2 SVGAGI (reference sequence). CDR3: CASSYSAQTNYGYTF. CDR3 coding DNA: TGTGCCAGCAGTTACTCCGCGCAAACTAACTATGGCTACACCTTC.

Only a few counts were recorded for this clone. V usage is TRBV18 and J usage is TRBJ2-2; 8 positions match TRBD1. V dropped 3 bases and J dropped 6; count of bases not matched to a gene: 0. CDR1 and CDR2 from the germline V gene are KGHSH and LQKENI. The CDR3 runs 13 residues. The CDR3 DNA is TGTGCCAGCTCACCGGACAGGGCCGGGGAGCTGTTTTTT. It encodes CASSPDRAGELFF.

This clone has a single count. The chain uses TRBV20-1 and TRBJ1-1; weak D call: TRBD1 (6 bases). V lost 3 bases and J 2 bases, leaving 16 bases between the germline ends. This CDR3 has 15 amino acids. Looked up from germline, CDR1 is DFQATT and CDR2 is SNEGSKA (reference sequence). The CDR3 sequence is CSASWPRTENTEAFF. CDR3 nucleotide sequence: TGCAGTGCTAGTTGGCCCCGGACAGAAAACACTGAAGCTTTCTTT.

This chain links TRBV28 with TRBJ1-5, with D possibly TRBD1 on 5 matching bases. The CDR3 extends over 15 amino acids. Per the germline V gene, CDR1 is MDHEN and CDR2 is SYDVKM. The V and J ends lost 2 bases and 10 bases respectively, with 18 bases between them. The chain's CDR3 is CASSLGRTPVGPQHF. The CDR3 nucleotides read TGTGCCAGCAGTTTAGGCCGGACACCGGTGGGACCCCAGCATTTT.

The rearrangement links TRBV15 to TRBJ1-5; the D gene is possibly TRBD1 (5 bases). Trimming left V 2 bases short and J 3 bases short, with 8 bases between. CDR1 is LNHNV, CDR2 YYDKDF, per germline (reference sequence). CDR3 size: 14 residues. In nucleotides, the CDR3 is TGTGCCACCAGCAGAATAGGGACCAATCAGCCCCAGCATTTT. As protein: CATSRIGTNQPQHF.

CDR3 in amino acids: CASSSAGTGLNTEAFF. In DNA form, the CDR3 reads TGCGCCAGCAGCTCCGCCGGGACAGGGTTGAACACTGAAGCTTTCTTT. The rearrangement uses TRBV5-1 and TRBJ1-1, with TRBD1 matching 9 bases. Germline trimming cut 3 bases from V and 0 bases from J; bases unmatched to any gene: 6. Per the germline V gene, CDR1 is SGHRS and CDR2 is YFSETQ. The CDR3 loop spans 16 amino acids.

This sequence joins TRBV21-1 and TRBJ1-4; the table calls TRBD1, which could not be checked here. TRBV21-1 is a recognized pseudogene. This CDR3 contains 15 residues. The CDR3 sequence is CASRLGVSTNEKLFF. The CDR3 nucleotides read TGTGCCAGCAGGTTGGGCGTCTCAACTAATGAAAAACTGTTTTTT.

The rearrangement links TRBV19 to TRBJ2-5; 8 bases are a match to TRBD1. CDR3 length equals 14 residues. Germline assignment: CDR1 LNHDA and CDR2 SQIVND (reference sequence). The trim removed 5 bases at V and 4 bases at J, leaving 6 bases unmatched. The CDR3 DNA follows: TGTGCCAGTAGTGGCGGACAGGGCCGAGAGACCCAGTACTTC. Its translation: CASSGGQGRETQYF. Combining the CDR3 with reference TRBV19 and TRBJ2-5 gives the whole variable domain DGGITQSPKYLFRKEGQNVTLSCEQNLNHDAMYWYRQDPGQGLRLIYYSQIVNDFQKGDIAEGYSVSREKKESFPLTVTSAQKNPTAFYLCASSGGQGRETQYFGPGTRLLVL.

As for this clone: The sample holds other DNA sequences that translate to the same CDR3. The chain links TRBV7-3 to TRBJ1-6; D is unclear. Between the trimmed V and J ends, which lost 2 bases and 4 bases, there was a span of 6 bases. Germline CDR1 SGHTA, CDR2 FQGTGA. This CDR3 is built from 14 residues. CDR3 bases: TGTGCCAGCAGCTTAGACGGATATAATTCACCCCTCCACTTT. Its translation: CASSLDGYNSPLHF.

The J gene is TRBJ1-1, the V gene TRBV6-5, with a possible D match to TRBD1 (5 bases). The V and J ends lost 0 bases and 11 bases respectively, with 19 bases between them. The CDR3 is 15 amino acids. The germline CDR1 and CDR2 sequences are MNHEY and SVGAGI. The CDR3 DNA is TGTGCCAGCAGTTACTCCTACCACCGGGACGAAGCGGCTTTCTTT. Its translation is CASSYSYHRDEAAFF.

Of note for this clone: The DNA is omitted, as the CDR3 cannot be located on it reliably, and the CDR3 follows TCRdb's listing. This rearrangement joins TRBV9 to TRBJ1-3; TRBD1, as called in the table, went unchecked against the DNA. 16 amino acids form the CDR3, both terminal residues included. Germline CDR1 reads SGDLS; CDR2 reads YYNGEE. Here the CDR3 reads CASSFGAGTGGNTIYF.

The chain is built from TRBV30 and TRBJ1-1; 8 nucleotides align to TRBD1. The CDR3 covers 12 residues. V lost 4 bases, J lost 8 bases, and 6 bases stayed unmatched. From germline, CDR1 is GTSNPN and CDR2 SVGIG (reference sequence). The CDR3 spells CAWTQQGDEAFF. As DNA, the CDR3 is TGTGCCTGGACGCAACAGGGGGACGAAGCTTTCTTT.